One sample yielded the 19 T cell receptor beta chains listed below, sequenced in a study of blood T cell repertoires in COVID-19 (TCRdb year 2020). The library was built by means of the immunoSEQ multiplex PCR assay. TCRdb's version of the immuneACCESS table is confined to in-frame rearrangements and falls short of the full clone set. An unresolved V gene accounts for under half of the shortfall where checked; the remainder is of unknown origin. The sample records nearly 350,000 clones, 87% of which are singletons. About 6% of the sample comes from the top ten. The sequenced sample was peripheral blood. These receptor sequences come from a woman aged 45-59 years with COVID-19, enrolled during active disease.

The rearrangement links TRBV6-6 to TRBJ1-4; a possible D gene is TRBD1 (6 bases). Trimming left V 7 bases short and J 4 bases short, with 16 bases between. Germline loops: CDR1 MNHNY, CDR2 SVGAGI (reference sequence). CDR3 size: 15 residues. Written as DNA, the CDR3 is TGTGCCAGCATCTCCGGACAGACCCTTAATGAAAAACTGTTTTTT. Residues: CASISGQTLNEKLFF.

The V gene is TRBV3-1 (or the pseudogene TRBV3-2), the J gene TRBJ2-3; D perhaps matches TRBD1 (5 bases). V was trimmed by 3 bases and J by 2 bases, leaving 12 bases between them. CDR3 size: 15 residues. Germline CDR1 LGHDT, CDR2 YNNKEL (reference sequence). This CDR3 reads CASSQGQLLTDTQYF. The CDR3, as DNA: TGTGCCAGCAGCCAGGGGCAGCTCCTCACAGATACGCAGTATTTT.

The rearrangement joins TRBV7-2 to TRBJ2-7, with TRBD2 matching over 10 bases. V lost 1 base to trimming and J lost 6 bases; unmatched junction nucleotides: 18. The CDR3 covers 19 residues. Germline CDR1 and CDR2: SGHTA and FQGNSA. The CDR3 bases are TGTGCCAGCAGCTTAGGCGCCCCCATTGGCAGCGGGAGGGCAGTCGAGCAGTACTTC. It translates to CASSLGAPIGSGRAVEQYF.

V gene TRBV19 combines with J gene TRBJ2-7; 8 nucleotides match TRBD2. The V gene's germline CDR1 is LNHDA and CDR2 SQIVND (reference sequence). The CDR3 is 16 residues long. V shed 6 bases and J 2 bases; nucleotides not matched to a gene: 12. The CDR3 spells CASSPQSGGGTYEQYF. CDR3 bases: TGTGCCAGTAGCCCCCAGTCGGGGGGGGGAACCTACGAGCAGTACTTC.

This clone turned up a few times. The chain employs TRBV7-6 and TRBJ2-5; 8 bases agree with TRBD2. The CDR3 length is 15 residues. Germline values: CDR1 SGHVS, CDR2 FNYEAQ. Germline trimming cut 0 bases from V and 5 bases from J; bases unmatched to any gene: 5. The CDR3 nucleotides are TGTGCCAGCAGCTTAGCAGCGGGAGCTTTGGAGACCCAGTACTTC. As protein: CASSLAAGALETQYF.

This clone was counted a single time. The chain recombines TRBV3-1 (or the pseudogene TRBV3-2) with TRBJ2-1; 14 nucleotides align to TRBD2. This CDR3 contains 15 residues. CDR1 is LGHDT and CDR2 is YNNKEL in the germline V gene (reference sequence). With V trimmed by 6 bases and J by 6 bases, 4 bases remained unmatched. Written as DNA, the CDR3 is TGTGCCAGCAGAGGACTAGCGGGAGGCCTCAATGAGCAGTTCTTC. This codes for CASRGLAGGLNEQFF.

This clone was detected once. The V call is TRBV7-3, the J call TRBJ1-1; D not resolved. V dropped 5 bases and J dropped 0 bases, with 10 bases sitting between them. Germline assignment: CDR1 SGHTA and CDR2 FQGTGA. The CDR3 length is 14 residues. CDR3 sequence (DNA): TGTGCCAGCAGCCAAACCACGGTGAACACTGAAGCTTTCTTT. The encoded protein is CASSQTTVNTEAFF.

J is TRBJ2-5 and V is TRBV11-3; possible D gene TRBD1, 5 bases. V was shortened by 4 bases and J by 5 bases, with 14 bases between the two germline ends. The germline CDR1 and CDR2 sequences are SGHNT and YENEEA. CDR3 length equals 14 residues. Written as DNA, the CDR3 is TGTGCCAGCAGCTCCCGACAGATCCGGGAGACCCAGTACTTC. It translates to CASSSRQIRETQYF.

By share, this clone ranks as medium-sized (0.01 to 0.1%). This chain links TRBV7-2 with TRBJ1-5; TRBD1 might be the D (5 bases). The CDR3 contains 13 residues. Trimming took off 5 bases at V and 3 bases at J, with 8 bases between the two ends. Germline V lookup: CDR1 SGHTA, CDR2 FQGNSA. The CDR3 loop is CASSRQPNQPQHF. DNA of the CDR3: TGTGCCAGCAGCCGACAGCCCAATCAGCCCCAGCATTTT.

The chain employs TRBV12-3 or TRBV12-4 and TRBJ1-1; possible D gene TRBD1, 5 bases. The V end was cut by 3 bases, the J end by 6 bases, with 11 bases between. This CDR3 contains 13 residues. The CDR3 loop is CASSFGGAAEAFF. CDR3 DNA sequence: TGTGCCAGCAGTTTCGGGGGAGCGGCTGAAGCTTTCTTT.

The CDR3 DNA sequence: TGTGCCAGTAGTACCGGGACATTAAACACTGAAGCTTTCTTT. It encodes CASSTGTLNTEAFF. This chain links TRBV19 with TRBJ1-1; possible D gene TRBD1, 6 bases. V gave up 4 bases and J gave up 2 bases, with 11 bases separating them. The CDR3 has 14 residues. The germline V gene encodes CDR1 LNHDA and CDR2 SQIVND (reference sequence).

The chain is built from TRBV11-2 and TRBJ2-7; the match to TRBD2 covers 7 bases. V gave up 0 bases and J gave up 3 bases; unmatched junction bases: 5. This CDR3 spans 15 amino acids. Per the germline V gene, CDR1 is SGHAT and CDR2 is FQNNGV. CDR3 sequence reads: CASSLEWLAVYEQYF. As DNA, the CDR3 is TGTGCCAGCAGCTTAGAGTGGCTAGCGGTCTACGAGCAGTACTTC.

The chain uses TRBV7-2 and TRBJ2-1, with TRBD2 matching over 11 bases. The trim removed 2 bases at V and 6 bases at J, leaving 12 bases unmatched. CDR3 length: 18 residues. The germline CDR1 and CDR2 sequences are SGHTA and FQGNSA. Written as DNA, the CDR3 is TGTGCCAGCAGCTTAAATAGCGGGAGGGCCCTGGGCCGCAATGAGCAGTTCTTC. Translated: CASSLNSGRALGRNEQFF.

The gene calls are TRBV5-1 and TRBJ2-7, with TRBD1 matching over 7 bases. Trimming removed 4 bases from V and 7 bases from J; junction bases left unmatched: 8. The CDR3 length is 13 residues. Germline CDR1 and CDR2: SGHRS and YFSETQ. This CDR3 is CASSRRDSVEQYF. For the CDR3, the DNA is TGCGCCAGCAGCCGCCGGGACAGTGTTGAGCAGTACTTC.

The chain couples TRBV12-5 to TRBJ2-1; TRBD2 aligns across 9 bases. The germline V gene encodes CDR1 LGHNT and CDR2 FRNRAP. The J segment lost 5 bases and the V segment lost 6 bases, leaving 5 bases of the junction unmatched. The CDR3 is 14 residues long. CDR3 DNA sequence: TGTGCTAGTGGGGCGGGAGGGCCTAACAATGAGCAGTTCTTC. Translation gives CASGAGGPNNEQFF.

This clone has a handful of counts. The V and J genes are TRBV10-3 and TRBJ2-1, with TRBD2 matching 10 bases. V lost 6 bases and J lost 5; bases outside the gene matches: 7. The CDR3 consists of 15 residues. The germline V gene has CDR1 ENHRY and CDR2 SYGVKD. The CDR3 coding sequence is TGTGCCATCAGGGCACTAGCGGGAAGTAACAATGAGCAGTTCTTC. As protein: CAIRALAGSNNEQFF.

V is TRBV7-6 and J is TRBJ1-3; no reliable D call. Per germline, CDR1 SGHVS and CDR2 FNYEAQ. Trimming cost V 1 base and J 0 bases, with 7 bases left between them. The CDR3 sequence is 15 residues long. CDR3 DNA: TGTGCCAGCAGCTTAGTTTCGTCCTCTGGAAACACCATATATTTT. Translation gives CASSLVSSSGNTIYF. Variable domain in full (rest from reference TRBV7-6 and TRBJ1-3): GAGVSQSPRYKVTKRGQDVALRCDPISGHVSLYWYRQALGQGPEFLTYFNYEAQQDKSGLPNDRFSAERPEGSISTLTIQRTEQRDSAMYRCASSLVSSSGNTIYFGEGSWLTVV.

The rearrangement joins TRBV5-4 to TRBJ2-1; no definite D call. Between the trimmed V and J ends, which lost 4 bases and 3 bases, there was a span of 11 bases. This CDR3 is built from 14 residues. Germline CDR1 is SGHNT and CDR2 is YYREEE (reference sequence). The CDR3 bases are TGTGCCAGCAGCAGCTCTTCTTTCTACAATGAGCAGTTCTTC. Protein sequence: CASSSSSFYNEQFF.

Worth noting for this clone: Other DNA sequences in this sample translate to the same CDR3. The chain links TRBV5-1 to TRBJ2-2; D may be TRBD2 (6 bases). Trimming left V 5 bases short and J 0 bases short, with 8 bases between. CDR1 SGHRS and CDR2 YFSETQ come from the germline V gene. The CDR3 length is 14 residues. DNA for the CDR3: TGCGCCAGCAGTCTAGCGACGAACACCGGGGAGCTGTTTTTT. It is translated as CASSLATNTGELFF.